A selection of T cell receptor beta chains follows, all from one sample in a study of T cell responses to AZD1222 COVID-19 vaccine. Repertoires were generated with immunoSEQ multiplex PCR, while TCRdb's copy carries only in-frame clones and drops some. This sample yields approximately 200,000 clones, of which roughly 90% are seen a single time; 3.4% belongs to the top ten. The starting material was peripheral blood, obtained 28 days after the second AZD1222 dose. Receptors were obtained from an adult who received the AZD1222 COVID-19 vaccine. Both conserved end residues are part of each CDR3. D genes are given only for firm matches. Expanded clones are given a class, and other clones once, few, many or no size at all.

- | TRBD2 | TRBJ2-3 | TRBV2 | TGTGCCAGCAGTGCTGGTAGCGGGAGTTTGGCAGATACGCAGTATTTT | CASSAGSGSLADTQYF
- | - | TRBJ2-2 | TRBV25-1 | TGTGCCAGCAGAAACAGCCTGAACACCGGGGAGCTGTTTTTT | CASRNSLNTGELFF
- | - | TRBJ2-1 | TRBV9 | TGTGCCAGCAGCGTAGAGGGGAGATCGCACAATGAGCAGTTCTTC | CASSVEGRSHNEQFF
- | - | TRBJ2-3 | TRBV11-2 | TGTGCCAGCAGCTTCTATAGAACCCCCGAGGGGACAGATACGCAGTATTTT | CASSFYRTPEGTDTQYF
- | - | TRBJ1-6 | TRBV5-3 | TGTGCCAGAAGCTTGGGGATAGGGAGGAGCTCACCCCTCCACTTT | CARSLGIGRSSPLHF
- | TRBD1 | TRBJ2-7 | TRBV28 | TGTGCCAGCAGTTTGGGGGCAGGGGGCCCCCTTTACGAGCAGTACTTC | CASSLGAGGPLYEQYF
- | - | TRBJ1-5 | TRBV6-2/TRBV6-3 | TGTGCCAGCAGCGACCTTGACGTTAGCAATCAGCCCCAGCATTTT | CASSDLDVSNQPQHF
- | - | TRBJ2-7 | TRBV19 | TGTGCCAGTAGTATAGAGGACGGCTCCTACGAGCAGTACTTC | CASSIEDGSYEQYF
- | - | TRBJ2-7 | TRBV27 | TGTGCCAGCTCCCAGGGGGGAGGCTACGAGCAGTACTTC | CASSQGGGYEQYF
- | TRBD2 | TRBJ2-1 | TRBV7-2 | TGTGCCAGCAGCTTAGCGGACTCTAGCGGCCATATCCACGAATTTCCCTACAATGAGCAGTTCTTC | CASSLADSSGHIHEFPYNEQFF
- | - | TRBJ2-7 | TRBV7-3 | TGTGCCAGCAGCTTAACAGCAGGGGTTAACGAGCAGTACTTC | CASSLTAGVNEQYF
- | - | TRBJ2-5 | TRBV3-1/TRBV3-2 | TGTGCCAGCAGCTCTCTTAAGGAGACCCAGTACTTC | CASSSLKETQYF
- | - | TRBJ2-7 | TRBV18 | TGTGCCAGCTCACCGGACCCCTACGAGCAGTACTTC | CASSPDPYEQYF
- | TRBD1 | TRBJ1-1 | TRBV4-3 | TGCGCCAGCAGCCCCGACAGGGGAGTTGGCACTGAAGCTTTCTTT | CASSPDRGVGTEAFF
- | TRBD1 | TRBJ1-2 | TRBV3-1/TRBV3-2 | TGTGCCAGCAGCCTCCGGACAGGGACGGCTAACTATGGCTACACCTTC | CASSLRTGTANYGYTF
- | TRBD2 | TRBJ2-7 | TRBV2 | TGTGCCAGCATGAGCGGGGGACCCTACGAGCAGTACTTC | CASMSGGPYEQYF
- | TRBD1 | TRBJ1-1 | TRBV28 | TGTGCCGGACAGGGGGTGAACACTGAAGCTTTCTTT | CAGQGVNTEAFF
- | - | TRBJ1-2 | TRBV14 | TGTGCCAGCAGCCCCCAAAGGGGGTATGGCTACACCTTC | CASSPQRGYGYTF
- | - | TRBJ2-2 | TRBV7-8 | TGTGCCAGCAGCAAGGGGGGATCAGCAGCGCTAGGGGAGCTGTTTTTT | CASSKGGSAALGELFF
once | TRBD1 | TRBJ1-3 | TRBV30 | TGTGCCTGGAGCCGGGACAGCTCTGGAAACACCATATATTTT | CAWSRDSSGNTIYF
- | - | TRBJ1-1 | TRBV12-3/TRBV12-4 | TGTGCCAGCAATAGAGTGGCAAACACTGAAGCTTTCTTT | CASNRVANTEAFF
- | - | TRBJ1-6 | TRBV5-6 | TGTGCCGGGATCTTGGGGCCCACTTCACCCCTCCACTTT | CAGILGPTSPLHF
- | - | TRBJ2-7 | TRBV18 | TGTGCCAGCTCACCAGGGGTTGCCTTCTACGAGCAGTACTTC | CASSPGVAFYEQYF
- | TRBD2 | TRBJ2-7 | TRBV6-2/TRBV6-3 | TGTGCCAGCAGCGTAGCGGGAAGATCATCCTACGAGCAGTACTTC | CASSVAGRSSYEQYF
- | - | TRBJ2-7 | TRBV7-9 | TGTGCCAGCAGCTTGTACAGCTACGAGCAGTACTTC | CASSLYSYEQYF
once | - | TRBJ2-7 | TRBV10-3 | TGTGCCCTATTGAGCGAAACCTACGAGCAGTACTTC | CALLSETYEQYF
once | - | TRBJ1-6 | TRBV2 | TGTGCCAGCAGTGAAGGGGGCCTCTATAATTCACCCCTCCACTTT | CASSEGGLYNSPLHF
- | TRBD1 | TRBJ1-4 | TRBV5-8 | TGTGCCAGCAAGGGACAGGGAATAACTAATGAAAAACTGTTTTTT | CASKGQGITNEKLFF
- | - | TRBJ2-7 | TRBV6-5 | TGTGCCAGCAGCCTAACCCTCAGTGCGGACGAGCAGTACTTC | CASSLTLSADEQYF
- | - | TRBJ1-3 | TRBV5-1 | TGCGCCAGCAGCTTCCTTTCTGGGAACGGAAACACCATATATTTT | CASSFLSGNGNTIYF
- | TRBD2 | TRBJ2-3 | TRBV2 | TGTGCCAGCCATAGCGGGAGTGGGAGGTATGGCACAGATACGCAGTATTTT | CASHSGSGRYGTDTQYF
- | - | TRBJ1-1 | TRBV2 | TGTGCCAGCAGGGCCGGGACGGGGAACACTGAAGCTTTCTTT | CASRAGTGNTEAFF
- | - | TRBJ1-2 | TRBV2 | TGTGCCAGCAGGTTCTCAAGGGACTCCTACGGGTATGGCTACACCTTC | CASRFSRDSYGYGYTF
- | - | TRBJ2-5 | TRBV5-5 | TGTGCCAGCAACCCGGGTGGGGGACAAGAGACCCAGTACTTC | CASNPGGGQETQYF
- | TRBD1 | TRBJ1-1 | TRBV9 | TGTGCCAGCAGCGTAGGGAACAGGGGGTCTGAAGCTTTCTTT | CASSVGNRGSEAFF
- | TRBD1 | TRBJ2-7 | TRBV5-1 | TGCGCCAGCAGCGTAGAGGACAGGGGCGGTTTCTACGAGCAGTACTTC | CASSVEDRGGFYEQYF
- | - | TRBJ1-1 | TRBV29-1 | TGCAGCGTTGAAAGAGGGGCCCATACTGAAGCTTTCTTT | CSVERGAHTEAFF
- | TRBD1 | TRBJ1-2 | TRBV2 | TGTGCCAGCAGTGGAGGGACAGTACTTGATGGCTACACCTTC | CASSGGTVLDGYTF
- | - | TRBJ1-5 | TRBV6-4 | TGTGCCAGCAGTGACCACCCGATGAGCAATCAGCCCCAGCATTTT | CASSDHPMSNQPQHF
- | TRBD2 | TRBJ2-3 | TRBV4-3 | TGCGCCAGCAGCCAAGATAACCTAGCGGGAGGTAATCCAGATACGCAGTATTTT | CASSQDNLAGGNPDTQYF
- | - | TRBJ2-1 | TRBV6-5 | TGTGCCAGCAGTTACTCTGAGAGGAGTGAGCAGTTCTTC | CASSYSERSEQFF